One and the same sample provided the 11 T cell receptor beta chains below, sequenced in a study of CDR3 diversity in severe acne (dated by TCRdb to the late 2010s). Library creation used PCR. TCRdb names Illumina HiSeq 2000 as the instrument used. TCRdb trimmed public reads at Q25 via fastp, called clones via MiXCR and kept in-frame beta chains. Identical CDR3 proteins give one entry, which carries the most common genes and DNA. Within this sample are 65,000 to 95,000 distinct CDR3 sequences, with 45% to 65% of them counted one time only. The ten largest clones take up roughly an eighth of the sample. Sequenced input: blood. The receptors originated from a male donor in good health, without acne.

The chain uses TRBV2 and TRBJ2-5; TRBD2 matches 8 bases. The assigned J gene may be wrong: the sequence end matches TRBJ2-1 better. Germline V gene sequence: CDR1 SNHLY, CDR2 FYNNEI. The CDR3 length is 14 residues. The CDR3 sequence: CASSEREENNEQFF. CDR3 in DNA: TGTGCCAGCAGTGAGCGGGAGGAGAACAATGAGCAGTTCTTC.

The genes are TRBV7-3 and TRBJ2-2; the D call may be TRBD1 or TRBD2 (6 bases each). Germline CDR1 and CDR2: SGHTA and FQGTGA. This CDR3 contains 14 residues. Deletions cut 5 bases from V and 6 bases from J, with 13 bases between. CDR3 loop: CASSLGAGSGELFF. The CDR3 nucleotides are TGTGCCAGCAGCCTGGGGGCGGGGTCCGGGGAGCTGTTTTTT.

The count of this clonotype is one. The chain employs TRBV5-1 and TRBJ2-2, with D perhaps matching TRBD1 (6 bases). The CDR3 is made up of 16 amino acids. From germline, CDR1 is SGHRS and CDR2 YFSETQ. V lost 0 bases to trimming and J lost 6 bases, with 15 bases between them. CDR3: CASSLGRDTGAGELFF. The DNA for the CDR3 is TGCGCCAGCAGCTTGGGCAGGGACACTGGGGCCGGGGAGCTGTTTTTT.

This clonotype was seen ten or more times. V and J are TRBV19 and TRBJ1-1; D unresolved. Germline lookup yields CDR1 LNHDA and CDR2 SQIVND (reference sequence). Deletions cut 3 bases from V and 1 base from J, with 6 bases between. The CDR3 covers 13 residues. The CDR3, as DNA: TGTGCCAGTAGTATTTCGTGGAACACTGAAGCTTTCTTT. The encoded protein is CASSISWNTEAFF. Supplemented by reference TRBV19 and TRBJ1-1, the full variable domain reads DGGITQSPKYLFRKEGQNVTLSCEQNLNHDAMYWYRQDPGQGLRLIYYSQIVNDFQKGDIAEGYSVSREKKESFPLTVTSAQKNPTAFYLCASSISWNTEAFFGQGTRLTVV.

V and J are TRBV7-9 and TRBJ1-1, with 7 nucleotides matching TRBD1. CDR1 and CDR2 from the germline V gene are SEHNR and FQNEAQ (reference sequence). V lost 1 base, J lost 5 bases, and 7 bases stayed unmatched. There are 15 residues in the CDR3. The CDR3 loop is CASSLGDRGRTEAFF. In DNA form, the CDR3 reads TGTGCCAGCAGCTTAGGGGACAGAGGTAGGACTGAAGCTTTCTTT.

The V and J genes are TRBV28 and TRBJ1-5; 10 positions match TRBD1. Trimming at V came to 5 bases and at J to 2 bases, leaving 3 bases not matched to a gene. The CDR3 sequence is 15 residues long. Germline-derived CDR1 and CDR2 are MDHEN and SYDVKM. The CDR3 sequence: CASSGGTGGNQPQHF. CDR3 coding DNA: TGTGCCAGCAGTGGCGGGACAGGGGGCAATCAGCCCCAGCATTTT.

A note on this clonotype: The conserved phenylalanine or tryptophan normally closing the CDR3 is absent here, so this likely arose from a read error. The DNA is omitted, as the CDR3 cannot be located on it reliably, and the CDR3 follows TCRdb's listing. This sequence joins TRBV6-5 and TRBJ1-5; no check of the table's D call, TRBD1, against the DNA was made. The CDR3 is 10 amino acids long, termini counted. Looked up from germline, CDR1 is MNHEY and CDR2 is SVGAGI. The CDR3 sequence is CASTHNLGTG.

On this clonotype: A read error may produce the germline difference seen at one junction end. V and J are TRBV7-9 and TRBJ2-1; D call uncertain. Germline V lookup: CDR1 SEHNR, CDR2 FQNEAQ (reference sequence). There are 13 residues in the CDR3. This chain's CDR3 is CASSQAREDEQFF. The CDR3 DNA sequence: TGCGCCAGCAGCCAAGCCCGCGAGGATGAGCAGTTCTTC.

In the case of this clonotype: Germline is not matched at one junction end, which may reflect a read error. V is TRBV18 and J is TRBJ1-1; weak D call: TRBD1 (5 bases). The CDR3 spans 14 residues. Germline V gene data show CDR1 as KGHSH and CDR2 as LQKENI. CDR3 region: CASSPGRDPYEASF. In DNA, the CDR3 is TGTGCCAGCTCACCGGGCAGGGACCCTTATGAAGCTTCCTTT.

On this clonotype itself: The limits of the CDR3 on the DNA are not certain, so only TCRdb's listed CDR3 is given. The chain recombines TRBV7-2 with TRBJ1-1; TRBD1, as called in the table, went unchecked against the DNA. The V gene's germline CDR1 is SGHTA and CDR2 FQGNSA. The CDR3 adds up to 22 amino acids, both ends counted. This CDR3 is CASSFYICSAPQRGTGNTEAFF.

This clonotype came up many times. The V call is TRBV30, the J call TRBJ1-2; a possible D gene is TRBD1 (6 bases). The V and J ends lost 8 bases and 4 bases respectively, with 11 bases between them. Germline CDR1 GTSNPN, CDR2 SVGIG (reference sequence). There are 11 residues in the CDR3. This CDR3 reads CALAGAYGYTF. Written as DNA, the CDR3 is TGTGCCCTGGCGGGGGCCTATGGCTACACCTTC.